What follows describes a single T cell receptor beta chain. These data originate in a study of identical twins. The CDR3 has 16 residues. Germline V gene lookup returns CDR1 MGHRA and CDR2 YSYEKL. Trimming stripped 0 bases from V and 4 bases from J, with 12 bases between. TCRdb analysed the 5' RACE reads with MiXCR anew, one entry per CDR3 protein. Here the sample spans about 700,000 distinct CDR3 sequences, under 9% being singletons. These data were also reused for a study on yellow fever vaccine responses in identical twins.

Sequencing was done on a sample of PBMCs. The chain links TRBV4-1 to TRBJ1-4, with D maybe TRBD1 (6 bases). The source is a young woman in good health. DNA of the CDR3: TGCGCCAGCAGCCAAGATTCCAGGGGAGGTAATGAAAAACTGTTTTTT. It is translated as CASSQDSRGGNEKLFF.